These 5 T cell receptor beta chains were sequenced from one sample in a study of identifying expanded T cells in peripheral blood. Only in-frame clones appear in the TCRdb table, and some are missing; sequencing was by immunoSEQ multiplex PCR. This sample has approximately 100,000 clones; about 89% occur once, and the top ten carry about 16%. Sequencing input: blood. The receptor source for this set is a person between 18 and 75 years old in good health.

This clone was seen a single time. The genes are TRBV6-5 and TRBJ2-3, with D hard to call. The V gene lost 7 bases and the J gene lost 1 base, with 15 bases spanning the gap. In germline, CDR1 is MNHEY, CDR2 SVGAGI. The CDR3 is 15 amino acids. The DNA for the CDR3 is TGTGCCAGCATCCAGAGGACCCGGGGCACAGATACGCAGTATTTT. Its protein product is CASIQRTRGTDTQYF.

In DNA form, the CDR3 reads TGTGCCAGCAGCTTAGACCTTGGGGGGGGGCCCCAGCATTTT. Translated: CASSLDLGGGPQHF. The V gene is TRBV7-6, the J gene TRBJ1-5; D may be TRBD1 (5 bases). CDR1 is SGHVS, CDR2 FNYEAQ, per germline. Trimming took 1 base from V and 9 from J, leaving 13 bases between them. The CDR3 has 14 amino acids.

This clone appeared a single time. The chain links TRBV13 to TRBJ2-1, with a possible D match to TRBD1 (6 bases). Looked up from germline, CDR1 is PRHDT and CDR2 is FYEKMQ (reference sequence). V lost 5 bases and J 0 bases, leaving 17 bases between the germline ends. CDR3 length equals 17 residues. The CDR3 sequence is CASSPPSTGYSYNEQFF. CDR3 sequence (DNA): TGTGCCAGCAGCCCCCCATCGACAGGCTACTCCTACAATGAGCAGTTCTTC.

V usage is TRBV9 and J usage is TRBJ2-7, with 8 bases aligning to TRBD1. Trimming at V came to 1 base and at J to 5 bases, leaving 8 bases not matched to a gene. From germline, CDR1 is SGDLS and CDR2 YYNGEE. There are 15 residues in the CDR3. The CDR3 DNA follows: TGTGCCAGCAGCGTAATGGGCCAGGGGGCCAACGAGCAGTACTTC. Encoded protein: CASSVMGQGANEQYF.

The V gene is TRBV18, the J gene TRBJ2-7; D possibly corresponds to TRBD2 (5 bases). The germline V gene encodes CDR1 KGHSH and CDR2 LQKENI. Trimming stripped 0 bases from V and 0 bases from J, with 9 bases between. CDR3 length: 15 amino acids. The CDR3 reads CASSPPGLASYEQYF. The CDR3 DNA reads as TGTGCCAGCTCACCACCCGGACTTGCCTCCTACGAGCAGTACTTC.